The 12 T cell receptor beta chains reported below all come from one sample, sequenced in a study of blood T cell repertoires in COVID-19. Some clones are missing from TCRdb's copy, which holds only in-frame ones; the method was immunoSEQ multiplex PCR. In the table there are approximately 39,000 clones, about 94% of which are singletons. The sample taken for sequencing was peripheral blood. The receptors shown here come from a human donor with active COVID-19. The donor label of this sample is uncertain.

This rearrangement joins TRBV7-6 to TRBJ2-1, with TRBD2 identical over 7 bases. CDR1 SGHVS and CDR2 FNYEAQ come from the germline V gene. J lost 9 bases, V lost 8 bases, and 4 bases had no gene match. This CDR3 has 11 amino acids. The CDR3 region is CASLGGGEQFF. The CDR3 nucleotides are TGTGCCAGCCTCGGCGGGGGTGAGCAGTTCTTC.

The chain employs TRBV11-2 and TRBJ2-7; 7 nucleotides align to TRBD2. Trimming at V came to 3 bases and at J to 0 bases, leaving 2 bases not matched to a gene. CDR1 SGHAT and CDR2 FQNNGV come from the germline V gene. The CDR3 covers 14 residues. The CDR3 protein is CASSFSGGSYEQYF. The CDR3 coding sequence is TGTGCCAGCAGCTTCTCGGGGGGCTCCTACGAGCAGTACTTC.

This clone was observed once. The chain carries TRBV4-1 and TRBJ2-5, with a possible D match to TRBD2 (5 bases). The V gene lost 0 bases and the J gene lost 9 bases, with 11 bases spanning the gap. The CDR3 spans 13 residues. Germline CDR1 MGHRA, CDR2 YSYEKL. DNA for the CDR3: TGCGCCAGCAGCCAAGAAGGTGGAGGACCCCAGTACTTC. Its translation is CASSQEGGGPQYF.

The chain joins TRBV5-5 to TRBJ2-5, with 7 bases that match TRBD2. Germline lookup yields CDR1 SGHKS and CDR2 YYEKEE (reference sequence). V shed 6 bases and J 0 bases; nucleotides not matched to a gene: 11. The CDR3 has 16 residues. The CDR3: CASNKGTGGNQETQYF. CDR3 nucleotide sequence: TGTGCCAGCAACAAAGGGACCGGGGGGAACCAAGAGACCCAGTACTTC.

CDR3 residues: CASSQTGGSYNEQFF. The CDR3 bases are TGTGCCAGCAGTCAAACAGGGGGCAGTTACAATGAGCAGTTCTTC. The gene calls are TRBV6-2 or TRBV6-3 and TRBJ2-1, with 9 bases fitting TRBD1. Germline V gene lookup returns CDR1 MNHEY and CDR2 SVGEGT. The ends lost 5 bases at V and 4 bases at J; junction bases unmatched: 6. CDR3 length equals 15 residues.

This chain joins TRBV11-2 and TRBJ2-7; D is perhaps TRBD2 (7 bases). The ends were cut back, 5 bases at V and 3 bases at J, with 23 bases in the middle. Germline V gives CDR1 SGHAT, CDR2 FQNNGV. The CDR3 consists of 17 residues. The CDR3 is CASSLLGGGGSYYEQYF. For the CDR3, the DNA is TGTGCCAGCAGCCTCTTGGGAGGGGGAGGGAGTTACTACGAGCAGTACTTC.

The chain carries TRBV19 and TRBJ2-7; a weak D match, TRBD2 (6 bases). There are 11 residues in the CDR3. Germline CDR1 reads LNHDA; CDR2 reads SQIVND (reference sequence). DNA for the CDR3: TGTGCGTCGGGAGATTTCTACGAGCAGTACTTC. Amino acid sequence: CASGDFYEQYF.

The rearrangement links TRBV15 to TRBJ2-3, with 8 bases lining up with TRBD2. CDR3 length equals 17 residues. Germline V lookup: CDR1 LNHNV, CDR2 YYDKDF (reference sequence). V dropped 1 base and J dropped 0; count of bases not matched to a gene: 6. CDR3 sequence reads: CATSRVGRVGSTDTQYF. For the CDR3, the DNA is TGTGCCACCAGCAGAGTCGGGAGGGTCGGAAGCACAGATACGCAGTATTTT.

The CDR3 is CASSLEGQGFRQYF. In DNA form, the CDR3 reads TGTGCCAGCAGCTTAGAGGGACAGGGCTTTAGGCAGTACTTC. J is TRBJ2-7 and V is TRBV11-1; 9 bases line up with TRBD1. The CDR3 is made up of 14 amino acids. Germline assignment: CDR1 SGHAT and CDR2 FQDESV (reference sequence). The V segment lost 1 base and the J segment 9 bases; nucleotides outside the gene matches: 7.

The rearrangement uses TRBV6-5 and TRBJ1-5, with 8 nucleotides matching TRBD1. V lost 5 bases to trimming and J lost 1 base; unmatched junction nucleotides: 4. The CDR3 sequence is 15 residues long. Germline-derived CDR1 and CDR2 are MNHEY and SVGAGI. The CDR3, as DNA: TGTGCCAGCAGTAAACAGGGGGTCAGCAATCAGCCCCAGCATTTT. Amino acids: CASSKQGVSNQPQHF.

The chain links TRBV6-5 to TRBJ2-1; D is possibly TRBD2 (5 bases). The CDR3 has 12 amino acids. The germline V gene has CDR1 MNHEY and CDR2 SVGAGI. V was trimmed by 7 bases and J by 6 bases, leaving 10 bases between them. As DNA, the CDR3 is TGTGCCAGCAAAAGCGGCTCCAATGAGCAGTTCTTC. This sequence encodes CASKSGSNEQFF.

The chain has TRBV9 and TRBJ1-1, with D tentatively TRBD1 (6 bases). Trimming removed 2 bases at V and 5 bases at J, with 13 bases between. Germline assignment: CDR1 SGDLS and CDR2 YYNGEE. The CDR3 length is 14 residues. The CDR3 is CASSVEGVLTEAFF. CDR3 nucleotide sequence: TGTGCCAGCAGCGTTGAGGGGGTGTTAACTGAAGCTTTCTTT.